The 10 T cell receptor beta chains presented below share a single source sample, sequenced in a study of T cell responses to AZD1222 COVID-19 vaccine (dated by TCRdb to the early 2020s). The library was generated by the immunoSEQ multiplex PCR assay. What TCRdb holds here is the immuneACCESS table cut down to in-frame rearrangements. Part of the clones is not present; checked against another copy, under half of the missing clones reflect an unresolved V gene, and the others are unexplained. This sample gives approximately 150,000 clones in total; about 91% of them show up just once. The top ten constitute more than 1.2% of the sample. Sample time point, as interpreted from the label and publication: baseline before first vaccination. This material consisted of peripheral blood, taken on day 0 of AZD1222 vaccination. These receptors came from an adult in good health.

V is TRBV18 and J is TRBJ2-7, with D perhaps assigned TRBD1 or TRBD2 (5 bases each). The V end lost 1 base, the J end lost 6 bases, and 13 bases lay between the germline ends. In germline, CDR1 is KGHSH, CDR2 LQKENI. The CDR3 length is 14 residues. The CDR3 DNA reads TGTGCCAGCTCACCACTCGGGGCAGATGGCGAGCAGTACTTC. This codes for CASSPLGADGEQYF.

The chain uses TRBV5-1 and TRBJ1-4; 11 bases are a match to TRBD1. V gave up 4 bases and J gave up 0 bases; unmatched junction bases: 5. Germline V gene data show CDR1 as SGHRS and CDR2 as YFSETQ. This CDR3 comprises 17 residues. CDR3 bases: TGCGCCAGCAGCGGCGGACAGGGGGCGCCAACTAATGAAAAACTGTTTTTT. Protein sequence: CASSGGQGAPTNEKLFF. Supplemented by reference TRBV5-1 and TRBJ1-4, the full variable domain reads KAGVTQTPRYLIKTRGQQVTLSCSPISGHRSVSWYQQTPGQGLQFLFEYFSETQRNKGNFPGRFSGRQFSNSRSEMNVSTLELGDSALYLCASSGGQGAPTNEKLFFGSGTQLSVL.

This clone was observed a handful of times. V and J are TRBV5-5 and TRBJ1-2; 7 bases fit TRBD1. CDR1 is SGHKS and CDR2 is YYEKEE in the germline V gene (reference sequence). The V and J ends lost 5 bases and 7 bases, in that order; junction bases with no gene match: 11. This CDR3 has 14 amino acids. This chain's CDR3 is CASSLTGDRGGYTF. The CDR3 DNA reads as TGTGCCAGCAGTTTAACAGGGGATCGGGGTGGCTACACCTTC. Drawing the rest from reference TRBV5-5 and TRBJ1-2, the complete variable domain is DAGVTQSPTHLIKTRGQQVTLRCSPISGHKSVSWYQQVLGQGPQFIFQYYEKEERGRGNFPDRFSARQFPNYSSELNVNALLLGDSALYLCASSLTGDRGGYTFGSGTRLTVV.

V and J are TRBV6-2 or TRBV6-3 and TRBJ1-4; possibly TRBD1 for D (6 bases). Trimming removed 6 bases from V and 6 bases from J, with 17 bases in between. This CDR3 is 15 amino acids long. Germline CDR1 and CDR2: MNHEY and SVGEGT. The CDR3 loop is CASSRAGDAYEKLFF. The CDR3 nucleotides are TGTGCCAGCAGCCGGGCAGGGGACGCCTATGAAAAACTGTTTTTT.

A few counts support this clone. The V gene is TRBV6-5, the J gene TRBJ1-1; D not certain. This CDR3 contains 14 residues. Germline values: CDR1 MNHEY, CDR2 SVGAGI. V was pared by 0 bases and J by 0 bases, with 5 bases between. CDR3 coding DNA: TGTGCCAGCAGTTACTCCGGCCTGAACACTGAAGCTTTCTTT. Its protein product is CASSYSGLNTEAFF.

This clone appeared once. The V call is TRBV9, the J call TRBJ2-7, with 7 bases fitting TRBD2. From germline, CDR1 is SGDLS and CDR2 YYNGEE. The junction had 9 bases not matched to a gene; V was cut back by 4 bases and J by 2 bases. The CDR3 runs 15 residues. CDR3 amino acids: CASSKDLAETYEQYF. CDR3 DNA: TGTGCCAGCAGCAAAGATCTAGCGGAGACCTACGAGCAGTACTTC.

The chain recombines TRBV29-1 with TRBJ1-5, with D maybe TRBD1 (6 bases). The length of the CDR3 is 13 residues. From germline, CDR1 is SQVTM and CDR2 ANQGSEA. With 4 bases removed from V and 4 bases from J, the gap between germline ends came to 11 bases. The CDR3: CSVAGDGNQPQHF. Written as DNA, the CDR3 is TGCAGCGTTGCAGGGGATGGGAATCAGCCCCAGCATTTT.

The CDR3 reads CASSQTGDYQPQHF. The CDR3 bases are TGTGCCAGCAGCCAGACAGGGGATTATCAGCCCCAGCATTTT. The chain has TRBV3-1 (or the pseudogene TRBV3-2) and TRBJ1-5; 8 nucleotides match TRBD1. CDR3 length: 14 residues. Trimming at V came to 3 bases and at J to 5 bases, leaving 3 bases not matched to a gene. Germline V lookup: CDR1 LGHDT, CDR2 YNNKEL (reference sequence).

This rearrangement joins TRBV6-4 to TRBJ2-1, with a tentative D call TRBD2 (6 bases). V was clipped by 4 bases and J by 8 bases, with 21 bases between them. Germline V gene data show CDR1 as MRHNA and CDR2 as SNTAGT. This CDR3 spans 16 amino acids. CDR3: CASSAKTGDETYEQFF. For the CDR3, the DNA is TGTGCCAGCAGTGCCAAGACGGGGGACGAGACGTATGAGCAGTTCTTC.

The table lists this clone with a count of one. This chain uses TRBV7-9 with TRBJ2-5; 7 bases map to TRBD1. Germline loops: CDR1 SEHNR, CDR2 FQNEAQ (reference sequence). After removal of 2 bases from V and 1 base from J, the junction contained 4 bases not matched to a gene. This CDR3 is built from 15 residues. This CDR3 is CASSLPGQAQETQYF. The CDR3 DNA reads as TGTGCCAGCAGCTTACCTGGACAGGCCCAAGAGACCCAGTACTTC.